What follows are 28 T cell receptor beta chains derived from one specimen sequenced in a study of T cell responses to AZD1222 COVID-19 vaccine. Generated by immunoSEQ multiplex PCR, the TCRdb table keeps only in-frame clones and is missing some. The data contain about 100,000 clones, around 87% of them singletons. The sequenced sample was peripheral blood, obtained on day 0 of MenACWY control vaccination. The receptors were sampled from an adult in good health.

This sequence joins TRBV10-3 and TRBJ1-1; D ambiguous. CDR1 ENHRY and CDR2 SYGVKD come from the germline V gene. The germline V and J ends were trimmed by 10 bases and 1 base, with 13 bases remaining between them. This CDR3 comprises 13 residues. The chain's CDR3 is CATHQEGNTEAFF. CDR3 nucleotides: TGTGCCACCCACCAAGAGGGGAACACTGAAGCTTTCTTT.

The chain couples TRBV7-9 to TRBJ2-1, with 16 positions matching TRBD2. Germline V lookup: CDR1 SEHNR, CDR2 FQNEAQ (reference sequence). The CDR3 runs to 16 residues. V lost 4 bases and J lost 7; bases outside the gene matches: 4. For the CDR3, the DNA is TGTGCCAGCAGCTCCGGGACTAGCGGGAGGGCTAATGAGCAGTTCTTC. This codes for CASSSGTSGRANEQFF.

The J gene is TRBJ2-5, the V gene TRBV11-2; 9 nucleotides line up with TRBD1. CDR3 length: 13 amino acids. From germline, CDR1 is SGHAT and CDR2 FQNNGV. V gave up 5 bases and J gave up 3 bases; unmatched junction bases: 1. The CDR3 is CASSRDREETQYF. The CDR3 DNA sequence: TGTGCCAGCAGCCGGGACAGGGAAGAGACCCAGTACTTC.

The V call is TRBV23-1, the J call TRBJ2-2; D gene unclear. TRBV23-1 qualifies as an ORF whose function is uncertain. The length of the CDR3 is 14 residues. V lost 5 bases, J lost 2 bases, and 9 bases lay in between. The CDR3 region has the DNA TGCGCCAGCAGTTACGACGGTAACACCGGGGAGCTGTTTTTT. Amino acid sequence: CASSYDGNTGELFF.

The chain has TRBV9 and TRBJ1-2; no definite D call. The germline V and J ends were trimmed by 2 bases and 4 bases, with 12 bases remaining between them. This CDR3 spans 14 amino acids. The germline CDR1 and CDR2 sequences are SGDLS and YYNGEE. The CDR3 protein is CASSVTWSSYGYTF. The CDR3 nucleotides are TGTGCCAGCAGCGTGACCTGGAGCTCCTATGGCTACACCTTC. The full variable domain, with the rest looked up from reference TRBV9 and TRBJ1-2, is DSGVTQTPKHLITATGQRVTLRCSPRSGDLSVYWYQQSLDQGLQFLIQYYNGEERAKGNILERFSAQQFPDLHSELNLSSLELGDSALYFCASSVTWSSYGYTFGSGTRLTVV.

The chain has TRBV5-1 and TRBJ2-5; 8 nucleotides match TRBD2. Germline lookup yields CDR1 SGHRS and CDR2 YFSETQ. The CDR3 is 14 residues long. The J segment lost 4 bases and the V segment lost 4 bases, leaving 6 bases of the junction unmatched. CDR3 protein: CASSPVRGGETQYF. The CDR3 DNA is TGCGCCAGCAGCCCCGTTCGGGGGGGAGAGACCCAGTACTTC.

This clone has just one count. The CDR3 bases are TGTGCCAGCAGTCCTAGCGTAGCGGGAGGGGCAGATACGCAGTATTTT. It codes for CASSPSVAGGADTQYF. This chain links TRBV28 with TRBJ2-3; 11 positions match TRBD2. V shed 5 bases, J shed 4 bases, and the junction held 8 bases outside the gene matches. CDR3 length: 16 amino acids. Germline CDR1 is MDHEN and CDR2 is SYDVKM.

The chain joins TRBV18 to TRBJ2-3, with unresolved D. Trimming removed 0 bases from V and 0 bases from J, with 7 bases in between. CDR1 and CDR2 from the germline V gene are KGHSH and LQKENI. The CDR3 runs to 15 residues. The CDR3 here is CASSPPVPSTDTQYF. DNA for the CDR3: TGTGCCAGCTCACCACCGGTCCCTAGCACAGATACGCAGTATTTT.

V usage is TRBV6-5 and J usage is TRBJ2-1, with 10 positions matching TRBD2. Germline trimming cut 2 bases from V and 7 bases from J; bases unmatched to any gene: 5. This CDR3 region has 15 residues. CDR1 MNHEY and CDR2 SVGAGI come from the germline V gene. The CDR3 coding sequence is TGTGCCAGCAGTTACCTGTCTAGCGGGAGAAATGAGCAGTTCTTC. It encodes CASSYLSSGRNEQFF.

The CDR3: CAGTRRGQRDTEAFF. The DNA of the CDR3 is TGTGCCGGGACGCGAAGAGGACAGCGAGACACTGAAGCTTTCTTT. The chain combines TRBV30 with TRBJ1-1, with a weak D call TRBD1 (6 bases). The germline CDR1 and CDR2 sequences are GTSNPN and SVGIG (reference sequence). The CDR3 is 15 amino acids. V lost 8 bases and J 3 bases, leaving 22 bases between the germline ends.

The V gene is TRBV5-1, the J gene TRBJ2-3; D may correspond to TRBD1 or TRBD2 (5 bases each). The V gene lost 4 bases and the J gene lost 0 bases, with 21 bases spanning the gap. The CDR3 is 18 amino acids. Germline V gives CDR1 SGHRS, CDR2 YFSETQ. This CDR3 reads CASSADVLGRISTDTQYF. The CDR3 DNA follows: TGCGCCAGCAGCGCGGACGTCTTGGGACGGATTAGCACAGATACGCAGTATTTT.

The chain joins TRBV6-5 to TRBJ2-4; either TRBD1 or TRBD2 may supply D (6 bases each). This CDR3 region has 14 residues. Germline CDR1 reads MNHEY; CDR2 reads SVGAGI. V lost 0 bases, J lost 11 bases, and 14 bases lay in between. The CDR3 sequence: CASSYSGGDNLQYF. DNA for the CDR3: TGTGCCAGCAGTTACTCCGGCGGGGACAACCTTCAGTACTTC.

This chain uses TRBV6-5 with TRBJ2-2; D is uncertain. This CDR3 is built from 15 residues. CDR1 and CDR2 (germline): MNHEY, SVGAGI. V lost 6 bases, J lost 2 bases, and 13 bases lay in between. CDR3 protein: CASRRQLQNTGELFF. The CDR3 coding sequence is TGTGCCAGCAGGAGGCAACTCCAAAACACCGGGGAGCTGTTTTTT.

V and J are TRBV5-1 and TRBJ2-2, with D possibly matching TRBD2 (5 bases). Germline lookup yields CDR1 SGHRS and CDR2 YFSETQ. V lost 1 base and J lost 3, with 13 bases in between. The CDR3 loop spans 16 amino acids. CDR3 nucleotide sequence: TGCGCCAGCAGCTTGAGGCTAGCTGGGGACACCGGGGAGCTGTTTTTT. Amino acid sequence: CASSLRLAGDTGELFF.

This chain joins TRBV6-5 and TRBJ1-2; 7 nucleotides align to TRBD1. Germline V lookup: CDR1 MNHEY, CDR2 SVGAGI. V was pared by 6 bases and J by 2 bases, with 6 bases of the junction left unmatched. The CDR3 extends over 14 amino acids. CDR3 nucleotides: TGTGCCAGCAGCTGGACAGGCCGAAACTATGGCTACACCTTC. Translating gives CASSWTGRNYGYTF.

This clone occurred once. This sequence joins TRBV7-2 and TRBJ1-2, with D possibly being TRBD1 (6 bases). Per germline, CDR1 SGHTA and CDR2 FQGNSA. The CDR3 loop spans 16 amino acids. V lost 7 bases, J lost 2 bases, and 20 bases lay in between. The CDR3 loop is CASIPPGGLLNYGYTF. CDR3 DNA: TGTGCCAGCATCCCCCCCGGGGGCCTCTTGAACTATGGCTACACCTTC. The variable domain in full, with the rest retrieved from reference TRBV7-2 and TRBJ1-2, is GAGVSQSPSNKVTEKGKDVELRCDPISGHTALYWYRQSLGQGLEFLIYFQGNSAPDKSGLPSDRFSAERTGGSVSTLTIQRTQQEDSAVYLCASIPPGGLLNYGYTFGSGTRLTVV.

The genes are TRBV7-3 and TRBJ2-2; maybe TRBD1 (7 bases). The CDR3 loop spans 16 amino acids. The V gene's germline CDR1 is SGHTA and CDR2 FQGTGA. V was cut by 5 bases and J by 3 bases, with 16 bases left in between. CDR3 coding DNA: TGTGCCAGCAGCGCAGGGGGGCTTGGGTACACCGGGGAGCTGTTTTTT. Encoded protein: CASSAGGLGYTGELFF. The whole variable domain, remainder taken from reference TRBV7-3 and TRBJ2-2, is GAGVSQTPSNKVTEKGKYVELRCDPISGHTALYWYRQSLGQGPEFLIYFQGTGAADDSGLPNDRFFAVRPEGSVSTLKIQRTERGDSAVYLCASSAGGLGYTGELFFGEGSRLTVL.

This chain connects TRBV24-1 to TRBJ1-2, with a weak D call TRBD1 (5 bases). V was pared by 2 bases and J by 4 bases, with 16 bases between. CDR1 and CDR2 from the germline V gene are KGHDR and SFDVKD. The CDR3 length is 16 residues. The CDR3 here is CATSDSRAGGVYGYTF. CDR3 bases: TGTGCCACCAGTGATTCCCGGGCTGGGGGTGTCTATGGCTACACCTTC.

In its sample, this clone was seen a few times. The chain recombines TRBV5-4 with TRBJ2-1; D not certain. There are 14 residues in the CDR3. Deletions cut 1 base from V and 8 bases from J, with 13 bases between. Germline lookup yields CDR1 SGHNT and CDR2 YYREEE (reference sequence). CDR3 DNA: TGTGCCAGCAGCTTGAGCACGACGGCTTATGAGCAGTTCTTC. Translation: CASSLSTTAYEQFF.

This clone was counted a few times. The gene calls are TRBV5-5 and TRBJ1-5; 7 nucleotides agree with TRBD1. Germline CDR1 reads SGHKS; CDR2 reads YYEKEE (reference sequence). The CDR3 covers 15 residues. After removal of 4 bases from V and 6 bases from J, the junction contained 10 bases not matched to a gene. The CDR3 spells CASSSTGARGQPQHF. CDR3 DNA: TGTGCCAGCAGCAGTACAGGGGCCCGCGGTCAGCCCCAGCATTTT.

The gene calls are TRBV7-2 and TRBJ2-5, with D unclear. Trimming cost V 1 base and J 4 bases, with 16 bases left between them. Per the germline V gene, CDR1 is SGHTA and CDR2 is FQGNSA. This CDR3 is 16 amino acids long. Here the CDR3 reads CASSLGFPRSRETQYF. CDR3 DNA sequence: TGTGCCAGCAGCTTAGGTTTTCCGAGGTCTAGAGAGACCCAGTACTTC.

The chain recombines TRBV9 with TRBJ1-2; the match to TRBD1 covers 9 bases. This CDR3 has 16 amino acids. Germline V gene lookup returns CDR1 SGDLS and CDR2 YYNGEE. Losses at the gene ends were 3 bases for V and 2 bases for J; bases not matched to a gene: 8. CDR3 coding DNA: TGTGCCAGCAGCGGGCCTCGGACAGGGGACAACTATGGCTACACCTTC. Translating it yields CASSGPRTGDNYGYTF.

This clone was seen a single time. The rearrangement links TRBV14 to TRBJ1-3; tentative D call: TRBD1 (6 bases). This CDR3 contains 13 residues. V lost 4 bases and J lost 2, with 6 bases in between. Per germline, CDR1 SGHDN and CDR2 FVKESK. The CDR3 bases are TGTGCCAGCAGCCGACAGGCTGGAAACACCATATATTTT. It specifies CASSRQAGNTIYF.

In this sample, this clone turned up a few times. J is TRBJ2-5 and V is TRBV3-1 (or the pseudogene TRBV3-2), with D uncertain. This CDR3 is 12 amino acids long. Trimming stripped 2 bases from V and 5 bases from J, with 6 bases between. The germline V gene has CDR1 LGHDT and CDR2 YNNKEL (reference sequence). CDR3 region: CASSQTVETQYF. The CDR3 DNA reads TGTGCCAGCAGCCAAACAGTGGAGACCCAGTACTTC.

The gene calls are TRBV2 and TRBJ1-1; D remains unclear. This CDR3 is built from 13 residues. Trimming shortened V by 6 bases and J by 8 bases, and 16 bases separated the two germline ends. Germline values: CDR1 SNHLY, CDR2 FYNNEI. CDR3 coding DNA: TGTGCCAGCAGCCGCCGAGACACCTTCGAAGCTTTCTTT. This sequence encodes CASSRRDTFEAFF.

V usage is TRBV2 and J usage is TRBJ2-7, with no clear D. The V and J ends lost 2 bases and 1 base respectively, with 3 bases between them. This CDR3 is built from 12 residues. Germline CDR1 SNHLY, CDR2 FYNNEI. This CDR3 is CASSEQSYEQYF. DNA of the CDR3: TGTGCCAGCAGTGAACAGTCCTACGAGCAGTACTTC.

The chain carries TRBV28 and TRBJ1-2; TRBD1 agrees at 9 bases. V trimming: 8 bases; J trimming: 8 bases; junction bases outside the gene matches: 12. CDR1 MDHEN and CDR2 SYDVKM come from the germline V gene. The CDR3 extends over 14 amino acids. The chain's CDR3 is CASCGDPTGGGYTF. DNA of the CDR3: TGTGCCAGCTGTGGCGACCCGACAGGGGGAGGCTACACCTTC.

The rearrangement uses TRBV7-2 and TRBJ2-3; 10 bases are a match to TRBD2. Germline assignment: CDR1 SGHTA and CDR2 FQGNSA. The CDR3 sequence is 16 residues long. The ends lost 7 bases at V and 8 bases at J; junction bases unmatched: 15. In DNA form, the CDR3 reads TGTGCCAGCACCGACAGCGGGGGGGTTTTATTGGGTACGCAGTATTTT. Translated: CASTDSGGVLLGTQYF.